Reported below is one T cell receptor (beta chain). Its cognate antigen is unknown. The CDR3 sequence is 14 residues long. Trimming removed 0 bases at V and 2 bases at J, with 7 bases between. The germline gives CDR1 SEHNR, CDR2 FQNEAQ (reference sequence). Measured with immunoSEQ multiplex PCR; TCRdb has only the in-frame clones, and not every one. This sample has 79,000 or so clones, with 65% to 90% found just once. This record comes from a study of OX40 agonist ivuxolimab in advanced cancers. Overall study findings and caveats: Low normalized T-cell clonal expansion was additionally recorded for some nonresponders.

The clonotype originates from an adult with an advanced solid tumor such as melanoma, head and neck, liver or kidney cancer. The chain uses TRBV7-9 and TRBJ1-2; D ambiguous. Sequenced material: CD4+ or CD8+ T cells sorted from blood, taken in a trial of the OX40 agonist ivuxolimab. In DNA form, the CDR3 reads TGTGCCAGCAGCTTAGCGGTGTTGAACTATGGCTACACCTTC. Translating gives CASSLAVLNYGYTF.